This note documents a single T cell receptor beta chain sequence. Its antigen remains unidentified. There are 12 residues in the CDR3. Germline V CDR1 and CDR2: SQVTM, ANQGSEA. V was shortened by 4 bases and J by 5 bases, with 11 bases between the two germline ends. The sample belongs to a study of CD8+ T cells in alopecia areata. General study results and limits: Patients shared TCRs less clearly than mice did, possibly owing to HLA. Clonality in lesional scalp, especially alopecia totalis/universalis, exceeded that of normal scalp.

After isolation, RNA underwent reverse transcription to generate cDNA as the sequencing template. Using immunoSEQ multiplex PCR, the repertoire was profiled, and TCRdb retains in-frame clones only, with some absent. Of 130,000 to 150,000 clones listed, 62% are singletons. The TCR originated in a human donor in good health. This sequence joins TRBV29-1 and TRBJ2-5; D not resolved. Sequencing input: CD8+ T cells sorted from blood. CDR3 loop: CSVGDVGETQYF. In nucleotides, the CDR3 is TGCAGCGTTGGGGATGTGGGGGAGACCCAGTACTTC.